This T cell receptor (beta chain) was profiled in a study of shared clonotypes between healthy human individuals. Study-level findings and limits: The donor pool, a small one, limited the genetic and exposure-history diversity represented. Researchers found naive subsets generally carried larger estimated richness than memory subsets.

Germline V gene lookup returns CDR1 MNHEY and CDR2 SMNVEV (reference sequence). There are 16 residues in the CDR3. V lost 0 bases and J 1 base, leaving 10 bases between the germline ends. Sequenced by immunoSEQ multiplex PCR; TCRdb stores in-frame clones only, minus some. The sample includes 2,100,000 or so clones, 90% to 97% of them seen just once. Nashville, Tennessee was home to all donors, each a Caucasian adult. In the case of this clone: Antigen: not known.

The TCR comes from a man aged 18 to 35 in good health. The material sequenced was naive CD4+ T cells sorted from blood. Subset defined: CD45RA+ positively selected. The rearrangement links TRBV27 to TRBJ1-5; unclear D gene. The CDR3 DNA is TGTGCCAGCAGTTTATCGGGAAAGAGGAGCAATCAGCCCCAGCATTTT. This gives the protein CASSLSGKRSNQPQHF.